The sequence of this TCR beta chain was determined in a study of human T cells and chemical hapten exposure. The wider study: It was small differences in pooled library volume that mainly caused per-sample TCR yields to vary.

Authors' methods: Sequenced samples showed a median of roughly 99,000 TCRs each, with counts running from around 24,000 to 710,000. TCRdb re-analysed the 5' RACE reads in MiXCR, keeping a single row per CDR3 protein. TCRdb, not the original authors, processed these V and J calls. Of 110,000 to 150,000 distinct CDR3 sequences in the sample, about 4% were seen once. It was unfractionated whole blood from which total RNA was extracted. Trimming at V came to 4 bases and at J to 4 bases, leaving 5 bases not matched to a gene. CDR1 and CDR2 from the germline V gene are SGHAT and FQDESV (reference sequence). The CDR3 consists of 15 residues. The sample holds many counts of this clonotype.

This chain uses TRBV11-1 with TRBJ1-2, with TRBD1 matching over 11 bases. The clonotype originates from a female donor in good health. The CDR3 is CASSSRTGGVYGYTF. DNA for the CDR3: TGTGCCAGCAGCTCCCGGACAGGGGGCGTCTATGGCTACACCTTC.